The source of this T cell receptor (beta chain) is a study of OX40 agonist ivuxolimab in advanced cancers. Turning to the study itself: At about 81% male, the cohort had a mean age of about 60 years, ranging from about 23 to 80. Prior anti-PD-1, anti-PD-L1 or anti-CTLA-4 therapy was allowed; 40% had some.

Blood was sampled at baseline, cycle 4 day 1, and cycle 7 day 1. The assay was immunoSEQ multiplex PCR, and TCRdb's table has in-frame clones only and misses some. Found here are 70,000 or so clones, over 75% of them singletons; the top ten hold roughly 0.94%. The receptor's source is an adult with an advanced solid tumor such as melanoma, head and neck, liver or kidney cancer. Sequenced material: CD4+ or CD8+ T cells sorted from blood, taken in a trial of the OX40 agonist ivuxolimab.

CDR3 DNA sequence: TGTGCCAGTAGTGAGGGACGCCACCAAGAGACCCAGTACTTC. Amino acids: CASSEGRHQETQYF. The chain has TRBV19 and TRBJ2-5, with D possibly called TRBD1 or TRBD2 (5 bases each). V lost 5 bases, J lost 0 bases, and 10 bases lay in between. This CDR3 is 14 amino acids long. Germline CDR1 is LNHDA and CDR2 is SQIVND (reference sequence).